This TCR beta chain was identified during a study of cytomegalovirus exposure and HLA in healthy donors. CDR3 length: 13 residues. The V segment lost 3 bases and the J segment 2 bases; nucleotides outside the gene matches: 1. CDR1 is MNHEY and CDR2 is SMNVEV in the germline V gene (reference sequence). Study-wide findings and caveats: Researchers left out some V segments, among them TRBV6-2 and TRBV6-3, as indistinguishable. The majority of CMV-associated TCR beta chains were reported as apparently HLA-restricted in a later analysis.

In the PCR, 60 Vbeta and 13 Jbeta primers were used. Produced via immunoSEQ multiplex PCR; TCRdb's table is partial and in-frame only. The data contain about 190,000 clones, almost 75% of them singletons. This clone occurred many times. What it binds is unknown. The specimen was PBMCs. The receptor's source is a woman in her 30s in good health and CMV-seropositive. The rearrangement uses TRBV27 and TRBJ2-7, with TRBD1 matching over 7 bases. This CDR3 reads CASSFTGAYEQYF. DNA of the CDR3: TGTGCCAGCAGTTTTACAGGGGCCTACGAGCAGTACTTC.